This entry lists 4 T cell receptor beta chains sequenced from one sample in a study of tumor-infiltrating lymphocytes in primary liver carcinoma. Germline DNA was extracted alongside blood RNA, which was obtained from unsorted whole blood. A primer in the constant region served to generate TCR beta cDNA from roughly 450 ng of total RNA. Libraries of TCR beta came from three nested multiplex PCR rounds with slightly modified ARM-PCR. Rounds one and two of PCR, each of about 10 cycles, were primed with TRBV1-TRBV30 forward primers and a C-beta reverse primer. One entry per CDR3 protein results from TCRdb running MiXCR on the multiplex PCR reads. The table records almost 200,000 distinct CDR3 sequences, 65% of them present only once. Sample: peripheral blood. Receptor source: a woman aged 60-75 years with primary liver carcinoma and hepatitis B virus infection.

This clonotype was observed a handful of times. The J gene is TRBJ2-7, the V gene TRBV5-1; D is perhaps TRBD1 (6 bases). The CDR3 spans 16 residues. V was clipped by 4 bases and J by 2 bases, with 19 bases between them. Germline loops: CDR1 SGHRS, CDR2 YFSETQ. The CDR3 region is CASSPGQSNGAYEQYF. The CDR3 bases are TGCGCCAGCAGCCCCGGACAGTCCAATGGGGCCTACGAGCAGTACTTC.

This chain connects TRBV11-1 to TRBJ2-1, with TRBD2 matching over 9 bases. CDR1 is SGHAT and CDR2 is FQDESV in the germline V gene (reference sequence). This CDR3 region has 17 residues. The ends lost 5 bases at V and 8 bases at J; junction bases unmatched: 16. This chain's CDR3 is CASSLRTSVSGLDEQFF. Here the CDR3 DNA reads TGTGCCAGCAGCCTCAGGACTAGCGTTAGTGGCTTGGATGAGCAGTTCTTC. The full variable domain, with the rest looked up from reference TRBV11-1 and TRBJ2-1, is EAEVAQSPRYKITEKSQAVAFWCDPISGHATLYWYRQILGQGPELLVQFQDESVVDDSQLPKDRFSAERLKGVDSTLKIQPAELGDSAMYLCASSLRTSVSGLDEQFFGPGTRLTVL.

Details on this clonotype: Possible read error: a much larger clone is one base away. The CDR3 here is CASSLGLSGTGTQYF. In DNA, the CDR3 is TGTGCCAGCAGCCTCGGACTTAGCGGCACAGGTACGCAGTATTTT. This chain uses TRBV11-3 with TRBJ2-3; perhaps TRBD2 as D (6 bases). The germline V gene encodes CDR1 SGHNT and CDR2 YENEEA. CDR3 length: 15 residues.

The chain recombines TRBV7-9 with TRBJ2-3; 8 bases map to TRBD1. The CDR3 has 16 amino acids. Germline CDR1 is SEHNR and CDR2 is FQNEAQ (reference sequence). The V and J ends lost 6 bases and 4 bases, in that order; junction bases with no gene match: 12. The CDR3 loop reads CASSKISGGDADTQYF. The CDR3 coding sequence is TGTGCCAGCAGTAAGATTTCAGGGGGCGACGCAGATACGCAGTATTTT.